This T cell receptor beta chain is drawn from a study of monozygotic twins with inflammatory bowel disease. Overall study findings and caveats: IBD patients carried less diverse TCRbeta repertoires (inverse Simpson) than healthy co-twins. IBD patients shared fewer clonotypes with other individuals than healthy twins, especially patients with disease activity signs.

The germline CDR1 and CDR2 sequences are SEHNR and FQNEAQ (reference sequence). This CDR3 contains 15 residues. A remark on this clonotype: No antigen is known for it.

A roughly 2.5 ml blood sample was drawn per donor. From its re-call of the 5' RACE reads, TCRdb lists each CDR3 protein once, without DNA. The ten top clones account for 2% to 2.5%, within a sample of 400,000 to 500,000 distinct CDR3 sequences. Specimen: blood. The gene calls are TRBV7-9 and TRBJ2-1; as DNA is missing, the TRBD2 call by TCRdb cannot be tested. The TCR comes from a human donor with ulcerative colitis or Crohn's disease, or a healthy co-twin of an affected twin (not recorded which). The CDR3 sequence is CASRPTSGSGNEQFF.